Following are 22 T cell receptor beta chains from one sample sequenced in a study of blood T cells in healthy people across ages. Together with a sample-barcoded 5' primer, a J-beta primer mix was included in a second PCR lasting about 7 to 11 cycles. One entry per CDR3 protein results from TCRdb running MiXCR on the 5' RACE reads. The sample contains around 1,700,000 distinct CDR3 sequences, 28% of which appear only once. The sequenced sample consisted of blood. The receptor set was obtained from a woman in her 30s in good health.

In its sample, this clonotype was seen a few times. The chain couples TRBV5-1 to TRBJ2-7, with TRBD1 identical over 7 bases. The CDR3 has 14 amino acids. Germline CDR1 is SGHRS and CDR2 is YFSETQ. V was clipped by 7 bases and J by 3 bases; unmatched bases: 10. CDR3 nucleotide sequence: TGCGCCAGCGGCACGGGACAGACTCTCTACGAGCAGTACTTC. This sequence encodes CASGTGQTLYEQYF.

The rearrangement links TRBV6-4 to TRBJ2-3; 10 bases line up with TRBD1. The CDR3 has 15 residues. The junction had 1 base not matched to a gene; V was cut back by 2 bases and J by 2 bases. Germline V gene lookup returns CDR1 MRHNA and CDR2 SNTAGT. The CDR3 reads CASSDGTGATDTQYF. CDR3 DNA: TGTGCCAGCAGTGACGGGACAGGGGCCACAGATACGCAGTATTTT.

This sequence joins TRBV4-3 and TRBJ2-3; 8 bases agree with TRBD1. Germline lookup yields CDR1 LGHNA and CDR2 YSLEER. V lost 4 bases to trimming and J lost 8 bases; unmatched junction nucleotides: 8. The CDR3 is 14 amino acids. The CDR3 here is CASSPGQDSGTQYF. The CDR3 DNA reads as TGCGCCAGCAGCCCGGGACAGGACTCGGGTACGCAGTATTTT.

Written as DNA, the CDR3 is TGCAGTGCCGGACCTAGCGGGGTCCTCGTGGGCACAGATACGCAGTATTTT. Its protein is CSAGPSGVLVGTDTQYF. The chain is built from TRBV20-1 and TRBJ2-3; 9 bases align to TRBD2. The CDR3 contains 17 residues. Germline V gene data show CDR1 as DFQATT and CDR2 as SNEGSKA (reference sequence). Losses at the gene ends were 6 bases for V and 1 base for J; bases not matched to a gene: 14.

Concerning this clonotype: A much larger clone is a single base away; this may be a read error. The chain joins TRBV29-1 to TRBJ2-1; 12 bases line up with TRBD2. Germline-derived CDR1 and CDR2 are SQVTM and ANQGSEA. The CDR3 is 12 amino acids. The CDR3 region is CRVETSGSSQFF. CDR3 sequence (DNA): TGCCGCGTCGAGACTAGCGGGAGTTCACAGTTCTTC.

This clonotype was seen only a few times. This sequence joins TRBV10-3 and TRBJ2-1, with a tentative D call TRBD2 (6 bases). This CDR3 has 13 residues. CDR1 and CDR2 from the germline V gene are ENHRY and SYGVKD. The V end lost 0 bases, the J end lost 10 bases, and 10 bases lay between the germline ends. The CDR3 DNA reads TGTGCCATCAGTGAGTCGGAGGGGAGCGAGCAGTTCTTC. Protein: CAISESEGSEQFF.

This clonotype turned up a few times. The chain recombines TRBV12-5 with TRBJ2-7; D is unclear. V was cut by 2 bases and J by 0 bases, with 14 bases left in between. The CDR3 totals 16 residues. Germline CDR1 is LGHNT and CDR2 is FRNRAP. CDR3 nucleotide sequence: TGTGCTAGTGGTTTGCTTGGGGTTACCAGCTCCTACGAGCAGTACTTC. The encoded protein is CASGLLGVTSSYEQYF.

This clonotype was counted between two and nine times. The chain joins TRBV6-2 or TRBV6-3 to TRBJ2-1, with 12 positions matching TRBD2. Trimming at V came to 6 bases and at J to 7 bases, leaving 4 bases not matched to a gene. The germline gives CDR1 MNHEY, CDR2 SVGEGT. This CDR3 is 14 amino acids long. CDR3 nucleotides: TGTGCCAGCAGGGAACTAGCGGGAGGAAATGAGCAGTTCTTC. Amino acids: CASRELAGGNEQFF.

The V gene is TRBV7-9, the J gene TRBJ2-1, with TRBD2 matching over 7 bases. V lost 5 bases, J lost 6 bases, and 10 bases stayed unmatched. The length of the CDR3 is 15 residues. In germline, CDR1 is SEHNR, CDR2 FQNEAQ (reference sequence). Here the CDR3 reads CASSLWGGDGNEQFF. DNA for the CDR3: TGTGCCAGCAGCCTCTGGGGAGGGGATGGCAATGAGCAGTTCTTC. The complete variable domain, with remaining parts taken from reference TRBV7-9 and TRBJ2-1, reads DTGVSQNPRHKITKRGQNVTFRCDPISEHNRLYWYRQTLGQGPEFLTYFQNEAQLEKSRLLSDRFSAERPKGSFSTLEIQRTEQGDSAMYLCASSLWGGDGNEQFFGPGTRLTVL.

Concerning this clonotype itself: This may be a read error, as it is one base from a much larger clone. The chain couples TRBV18 to TRBJ1-2; D is ambiguous. CDR3 length: 14 residues. Looked up from germline, CDR1 is KGHSH and CDR2 is LQKENI. The CDR3 DNA sequence: TGTGCCAACTCACTCAACGGGGAGATGGATGGCTACACCTTC. Its protein is CANSLNGEMDGYTF.

At least ten counts were recorded for this clonotype. V and J are TRBV12-3 or TRBV12-4 and TRBJ1-2; unclear D gene. V lost 5 bases and J lost 6, with 13 bases in between. The CDR3 contains 13 residues. The CDR3 nucleotides read TGTGCCAGCAGTCCGCGTTCCCCCAATGGCTACACCTTC. It specifies CASSPRSPNGYTF.

The chain carries TRBV12-3 or TRBV12-4 and TRBJ1-3; D is undetermined. The CDR3 extends over 14 amino acids. Trimming pared 9 bases from V and 4 bases from J, leaving 16 bases between. CDR3 sequence: CASRPWTLGNTIYF. The CDR3 DNA reads TGTGCCAGTCGTCCCTGGACGCTCGGAAACACCATATATTTT.

This clonotype was recorded many times. The chain links TRBV10-1 to TRBJ2-5; TRBD1 matches at 8 bases. Germline V gene lookup returns CDR1 WNHNN and CDR2 SYGVQD (reference sequence). The CDR3 is 13 amino acids. V was pared by 4 bases and J by 5 bases, with 3 bases of the junction left unmatched. The CDR3: CASSGQGTETQYF. The DNA for the CDR3 is TGCGCCAGCAGTGGACAGGGGACGGAGACCCAGTACTTC.

The rearrangement links TRBV20-1 to TRBJ2-3; the D is unclear. CDR1 and CDR2 (germline): DFQATT, SNEGSKA (reference sequence). The CDR3 is 15 amino acids. Deletions cut 4 bases from V and 4 bases from J, with 18 bases between. This CDR3 is CSAKQPRKSSDTQYF. The CDR3 nucleotides are TGCAGTGCTAAACAACCCAGGAAGAGTTCAGATACGCAGTATTTT.

The sample holds a few counts of this clonotype. The gene calls are TRBV15 and TRBJ2-5; D may be TRBD2 (6 bases). The J call may be faulty, since TRBJ2-7 better matches the DNA end. Germline V gene data show CDR1 as LNHNV and CDR2 as YYDKDF (reference sequence). This CDR3 region has 17 residues. The CDR3 protein is CATSRESPAAGNYEQYF. The CDR3 bases are TGTGCCACCAGCAGAGAATCCCCGGCTGCGGGGAACTACGAGCAGTACTTC.

The rearrangement links TRBV10-3 to TRBJ2-7, with D possibly TRBD2 on 6 matching bases. This CDR3 contains 15 residues. Between the trimmed V and J ends, which lost 0 bases and 6 bases, there was a span of 15 bases. CDR1 and CDR2 from the germline V gene are ENHRY and SYGVKD. CDR3 nucleotides: TGTGCCATCAGTGAGTCGAAGCCTAGCGAGGGCGAGCAGTACTTC. Protein product: CAISESKPSEGEQYF.

This clonotype was detected ten times or more. The chain has TRBV10-3 and TRBJ2-1; 7 bases agree with TRBD1. CDR3 length equals 14 residues. CDR1 ENHRY and CDR2 SYGVKD come from the germline V gene. V was clipped by 6 bases and J by 6 bases; unmatched bases: 8. CDR3: CAISPGQRINEQFF. In nucleotides, the CDR3 is TGTGCCATCAGCCCGGGACAGCGAATCAATGAGCAGTTCTTC.

This clonotype was seen at least ten times. The chain couples TRBV6-2 or TRBV6-3 to TRBJ2-1; the match to TRBD2 covers 8 bases. Trimming removed 5 bases from V and 4 bases from J; junction bases left unmatched: 7. The length of the CDR3 is 15 residues. In germline, CDR1 is MNHEY, CDR2 SVGEGT. CDR3 sequence: CASSQSGSTYNEQFF. CDR3 nucleotides: TGTGCCAGCAGTCAAAGCGGGAGCACTTACAATGAGCAGTTCTTC.

The chain recombines TRBV7-2 with TRBJ2-4; 12 bases are shared with TRBD2. Germline loops: CDR1 SGHTA, CDR2 FQGNSA. The V segment lost 1 base and the J segment 7 bases; nucleotides outside the gene matches: 5. The CDR3 is 16 residues long. CDR3 DNA sequence: TGTGCCAGCAGCTTAGTGACTAGCGGGAGCCAGAACATTCAGTACTTC. This gives the protein CASSLVTSGSQNIQYF. The full variable domain, completed using reference TRBV7-2 and TRBJ2-4, is GAGVSQSPSNKVTEKGKDVELRCDPISGHTALYWYRQSLGQGLEFLIYFQGNSAPDKSGLPSDRFSAERTGGSVSTLTIQRTQQEDSAVYLCASSLVTSGSQNIQYFGAGTRLSVL.

V and J are TRBV12-3 or TRBV12-4 and TRBJ1-5, with 8 bases identical to TRBD1. V shed 6 bases, J shed 1 base, and the junction held 5 bases outside the gene matches. The CDR3 is 15 residues long. The CDR3 nucleotides are TGTGCCAGCAGGCCGACAGGGGCGAGCAATCAGCCCCAGCATTTT. As protein: CASRPTGASNQPQHF.

The V call is TRBV6-6, the J call TRBJ2-2; 12 positions match TRBD2. Germline lookup yields CDR1 MNHNY and CDR2 SVGAGI (reference sequence). The CDR3 has 17 residues. The V segment lost 2 bases and the J segment 3 bases; nucleotides outside the gene matches: 4. CDR3 DNA sequence: TGTGCCAGCAGTTACCCGACTAGCGGGGGCTACACCGGGGAGCTGTTTTTT. Protein: CASSYPTSGGYTGELFF.

There are many counts of this clonotype. J is TRBJ2-6 and V is TRBV5-5, with D perhaps TRBD1 (5 bases). This CDR3 is built from 16 residues. V was cut by 0 bases and J by 3 bases, with 10 bases left in between. CDR1 is SGHKS and CDR2 is YYEKEE in the germline V gene (reference sequence). CDR3 amino acids: CASSLGHRIGANVLTF. CDR3 sequence (DNA): TGTGCCAGCAGCTTGGGTCACAGGATTGGGGCCAACGTCCTGACTTTC.